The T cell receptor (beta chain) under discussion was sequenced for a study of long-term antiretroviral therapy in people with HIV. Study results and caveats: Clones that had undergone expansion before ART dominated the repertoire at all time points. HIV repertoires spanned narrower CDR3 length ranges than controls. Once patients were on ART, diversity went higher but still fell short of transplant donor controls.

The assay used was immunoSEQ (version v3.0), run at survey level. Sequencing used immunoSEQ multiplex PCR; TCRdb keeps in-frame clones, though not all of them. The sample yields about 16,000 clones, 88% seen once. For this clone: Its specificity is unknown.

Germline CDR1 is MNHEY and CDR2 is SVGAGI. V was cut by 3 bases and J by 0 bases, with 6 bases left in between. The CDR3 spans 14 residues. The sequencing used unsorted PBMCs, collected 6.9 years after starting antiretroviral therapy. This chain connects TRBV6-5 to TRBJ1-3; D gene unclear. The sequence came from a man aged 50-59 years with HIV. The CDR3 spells CASSYLGSGNTIYF. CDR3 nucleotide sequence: TGTGCCAGCAGTTATTTAGGCTCTGGAAACACCATATATTTT.